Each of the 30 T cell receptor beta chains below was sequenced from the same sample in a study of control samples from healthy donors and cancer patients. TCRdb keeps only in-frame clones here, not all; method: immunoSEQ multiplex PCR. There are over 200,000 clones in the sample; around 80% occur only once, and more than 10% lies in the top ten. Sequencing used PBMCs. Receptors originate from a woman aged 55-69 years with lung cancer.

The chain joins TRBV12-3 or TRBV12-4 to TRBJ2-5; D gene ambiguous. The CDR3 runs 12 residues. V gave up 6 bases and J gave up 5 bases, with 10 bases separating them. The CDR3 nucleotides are TGTGCCAGCAGGGGGATTGGGGAGACCCAGTACTTC. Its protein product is CASRGIGETQYF.

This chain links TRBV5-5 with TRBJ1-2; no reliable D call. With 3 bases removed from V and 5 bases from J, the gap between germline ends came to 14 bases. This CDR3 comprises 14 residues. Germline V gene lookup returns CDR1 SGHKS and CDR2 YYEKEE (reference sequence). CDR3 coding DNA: TGTGCCAGCAGCTCGATGACTCCCCCATATGGCTACACCTTC. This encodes CASSSMTPPYGYTF.

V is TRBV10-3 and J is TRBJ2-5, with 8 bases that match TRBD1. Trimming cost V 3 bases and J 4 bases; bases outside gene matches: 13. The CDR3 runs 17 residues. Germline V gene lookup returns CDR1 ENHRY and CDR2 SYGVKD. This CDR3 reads CAISDSPGQGRSETQYF. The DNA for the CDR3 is TGTGCCATCAGTGACAGCCCTGGACAGGGTAGATCAGAGACCCAGTACTTC.

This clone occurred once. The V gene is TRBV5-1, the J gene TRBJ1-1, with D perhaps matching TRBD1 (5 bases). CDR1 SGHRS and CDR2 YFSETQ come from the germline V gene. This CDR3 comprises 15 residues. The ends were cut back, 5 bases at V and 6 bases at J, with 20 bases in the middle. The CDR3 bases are TGCGCCAGCAGTGGGGCAGTAGGGAGGGTCTCTGAAGCTTTCTTT. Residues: CASSGAVGRVSEAFF.

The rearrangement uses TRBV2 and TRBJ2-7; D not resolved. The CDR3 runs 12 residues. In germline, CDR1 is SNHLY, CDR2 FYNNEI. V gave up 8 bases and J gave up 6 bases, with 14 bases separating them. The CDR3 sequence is CASAIAGREQYF. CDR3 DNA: TGTGCCAGCGCAATAGCTGGGCGCGAGCAGTACTTC. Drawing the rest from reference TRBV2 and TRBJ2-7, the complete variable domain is EPEVTQTPSHQVTQMGQEVILRCVPISNHLYFYWYRQILGQKVEFLVSFYNNEISEKSEIFDDQFSVERPDGSNFTLKIRSTKLEDSAMYFCASAIAGREQYFGPGTRLTVT.

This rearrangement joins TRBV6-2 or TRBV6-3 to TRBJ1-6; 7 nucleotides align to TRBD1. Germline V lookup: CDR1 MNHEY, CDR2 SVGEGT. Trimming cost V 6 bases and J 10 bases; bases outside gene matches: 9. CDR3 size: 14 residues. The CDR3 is CASSPTGEGSPLHF. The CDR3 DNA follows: TGTGCCAGCAGCCCCACAGGGGAGGGATCACCCCTCCACTTT.

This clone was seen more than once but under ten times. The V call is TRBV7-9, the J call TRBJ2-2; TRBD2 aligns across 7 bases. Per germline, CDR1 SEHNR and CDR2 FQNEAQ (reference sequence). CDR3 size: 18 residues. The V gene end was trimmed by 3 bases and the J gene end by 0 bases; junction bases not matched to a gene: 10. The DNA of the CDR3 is TGTGCCAGCAGCTTTAGGCTAGCGGCGTTCTCGAACACCGGGGAGCTGTTTTTT. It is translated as CASSFRLAAFSNTGELFF.

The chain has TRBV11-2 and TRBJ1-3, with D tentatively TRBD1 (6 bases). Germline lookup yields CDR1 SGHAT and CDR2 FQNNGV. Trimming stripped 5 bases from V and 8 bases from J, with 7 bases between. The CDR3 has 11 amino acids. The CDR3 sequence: CASSGGHTIYF. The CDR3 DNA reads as TGTGCCAGCAGCGGGGGGCACACCATATATTTT.

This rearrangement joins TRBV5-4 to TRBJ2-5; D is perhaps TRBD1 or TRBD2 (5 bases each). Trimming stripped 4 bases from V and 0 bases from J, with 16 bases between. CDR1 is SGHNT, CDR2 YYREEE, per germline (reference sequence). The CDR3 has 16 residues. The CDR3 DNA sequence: TGTGCCAGCAGCCCCCCCCCGGGGACCTACCAAGAGACCCAGTACTTC. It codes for CASSPPPGTYQETQYF.

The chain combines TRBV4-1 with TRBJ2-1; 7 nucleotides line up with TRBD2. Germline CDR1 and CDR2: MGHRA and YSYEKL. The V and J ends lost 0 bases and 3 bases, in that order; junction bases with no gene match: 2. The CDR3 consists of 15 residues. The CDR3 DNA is TGCGCCAGCAGCCAAGAAGGGAGGGACTACAATGAGCAGTTCTTC. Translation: CASSQEGRDYNEQFF.

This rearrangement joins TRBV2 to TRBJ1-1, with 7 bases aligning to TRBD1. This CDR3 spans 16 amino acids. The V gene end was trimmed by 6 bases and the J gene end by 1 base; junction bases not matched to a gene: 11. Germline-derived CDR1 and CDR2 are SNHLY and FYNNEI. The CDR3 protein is CASRQTGWRGNTEAFF. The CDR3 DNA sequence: TGTGCCAGCAGACAGACAGGGTGGAGAGGGAACACTGAAGCTTTCTTT. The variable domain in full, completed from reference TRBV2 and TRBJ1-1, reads EPEVTQTPSHQVTQMGQEVILRCVPISNHLYFYWYRQILGQKVEFLVSFYNNEISEKSEIFDDQFSVERPDGSNFTLKIRSTKLEDSAMYFCASRQTGWRGNTEAFFGQGTRLTVV.

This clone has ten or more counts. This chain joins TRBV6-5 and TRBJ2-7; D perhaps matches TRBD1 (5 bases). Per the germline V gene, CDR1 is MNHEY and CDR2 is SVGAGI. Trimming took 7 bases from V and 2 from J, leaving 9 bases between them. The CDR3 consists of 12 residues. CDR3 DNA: TGTGCCAGCACAATGACAGCCTACGAGCAGTACTTC. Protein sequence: CASTMTAYEQYF.

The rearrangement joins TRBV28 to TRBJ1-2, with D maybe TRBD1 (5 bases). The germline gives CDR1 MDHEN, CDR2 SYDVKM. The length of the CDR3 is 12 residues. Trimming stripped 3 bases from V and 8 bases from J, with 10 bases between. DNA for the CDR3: TGTGCCAGCAGTTTGGACATCCTAGGCTACACCTTC. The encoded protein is CASSLDILGYTF.

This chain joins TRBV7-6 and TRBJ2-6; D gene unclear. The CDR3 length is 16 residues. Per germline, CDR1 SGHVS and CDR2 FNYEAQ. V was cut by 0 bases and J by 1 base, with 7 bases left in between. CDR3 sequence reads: CASSLAGSSGANVLTF. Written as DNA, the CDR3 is TGTGCCAGCAGCTTAGCAGGTTCTTCTGGGGCCAACGTCCTGACTTTC. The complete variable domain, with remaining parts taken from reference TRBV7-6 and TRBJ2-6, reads GAGVSQSPRYKVTKRGQDVALRCDPISGHVSLYWYRQALGQGPEFLTYFNYEAQQDKSGLPNDRFSAERPEGSISTLTIQRTEQRDSAMYRCASSLAGSSGANVLTFGAGSRLTVL.

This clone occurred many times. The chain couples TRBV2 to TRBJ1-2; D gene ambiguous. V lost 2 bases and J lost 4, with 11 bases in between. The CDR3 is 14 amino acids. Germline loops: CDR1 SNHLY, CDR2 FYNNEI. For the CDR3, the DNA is TGTGCCAGCAGTGAACTAGGGCCTCTCTATGGCTACACCTTC. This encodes CASSELGPLYGYTF.

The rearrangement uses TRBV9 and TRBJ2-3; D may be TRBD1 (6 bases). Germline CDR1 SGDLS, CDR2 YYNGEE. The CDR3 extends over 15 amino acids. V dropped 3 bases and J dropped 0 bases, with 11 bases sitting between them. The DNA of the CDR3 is TGTGCCAGCAGCGCAGCACAGGGCAGCACAGATACGCAGTATTTT. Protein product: CASSAAQGSTDTQYF.

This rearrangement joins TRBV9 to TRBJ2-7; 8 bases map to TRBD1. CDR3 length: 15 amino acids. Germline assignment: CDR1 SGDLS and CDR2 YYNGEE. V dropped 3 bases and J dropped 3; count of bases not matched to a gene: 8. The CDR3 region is CASSDSADRVYEQYF. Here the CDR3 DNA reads TGTGCCAGCAGCGACAGCGCGGACAGGGTCTACGAGCAGTACTTC.

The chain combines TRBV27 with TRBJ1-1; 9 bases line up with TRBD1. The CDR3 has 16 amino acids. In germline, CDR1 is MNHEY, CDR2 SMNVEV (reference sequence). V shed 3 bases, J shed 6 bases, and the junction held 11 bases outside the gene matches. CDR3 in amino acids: CASSFYPEQGASEAFF. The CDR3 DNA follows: TGTGCCAGCAGTTTTTATCCCGAACAGGGGGCATCTGAAGCTTTCTTT.

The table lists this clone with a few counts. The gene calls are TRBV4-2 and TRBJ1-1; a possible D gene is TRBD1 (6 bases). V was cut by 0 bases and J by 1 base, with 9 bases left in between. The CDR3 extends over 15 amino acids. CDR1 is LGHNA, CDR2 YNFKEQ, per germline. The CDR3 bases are TGTGCCAGCAGCCAAGAGTCCAGGGGGAACACTGAAGCTTTCTTT. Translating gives CASSQESRGNTEAFF.

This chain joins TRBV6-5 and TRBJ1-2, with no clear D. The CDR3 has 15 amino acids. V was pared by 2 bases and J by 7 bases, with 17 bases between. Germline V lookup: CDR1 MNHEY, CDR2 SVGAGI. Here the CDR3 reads CASSYVEGNMAGYTF. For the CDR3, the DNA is TGTGCCAGCAGTTACGTAGAGGGCAACATGGCTGGCTACACCTTC.

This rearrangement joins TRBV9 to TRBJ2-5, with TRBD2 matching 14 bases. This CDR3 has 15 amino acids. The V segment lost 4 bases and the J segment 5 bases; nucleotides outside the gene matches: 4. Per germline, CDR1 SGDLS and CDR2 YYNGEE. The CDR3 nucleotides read TGTGCCAGCAGCCCGGGACTAGCGGGAGTTGAGACCCAGTACTTC. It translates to CASSPGLAGVETQYF.

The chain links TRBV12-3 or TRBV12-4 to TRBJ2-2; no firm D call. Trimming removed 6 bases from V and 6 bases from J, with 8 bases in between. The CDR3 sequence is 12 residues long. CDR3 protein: CASRQYSGELFF. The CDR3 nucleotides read TGTGCCAGCAGACAGTATTCCGGGGAGCTGTTTTTT.

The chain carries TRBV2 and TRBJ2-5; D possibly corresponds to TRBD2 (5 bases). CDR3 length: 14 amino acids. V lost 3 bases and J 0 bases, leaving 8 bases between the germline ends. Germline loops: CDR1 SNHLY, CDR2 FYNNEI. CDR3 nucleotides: TGTGCCAGCAGTGAGCGGGCGTACCAAGAGACCCAGTACTTC. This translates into CASSERAYQETQYF.

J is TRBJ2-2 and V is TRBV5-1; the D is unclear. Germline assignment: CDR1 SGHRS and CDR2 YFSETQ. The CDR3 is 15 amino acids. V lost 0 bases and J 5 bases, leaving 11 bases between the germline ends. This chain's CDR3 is CASSLEARSTGELFF. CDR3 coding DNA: TGCGCCAGCAGCTTGGAGGCTAGAAGTACCGGGGAGCTGTTTTTT.

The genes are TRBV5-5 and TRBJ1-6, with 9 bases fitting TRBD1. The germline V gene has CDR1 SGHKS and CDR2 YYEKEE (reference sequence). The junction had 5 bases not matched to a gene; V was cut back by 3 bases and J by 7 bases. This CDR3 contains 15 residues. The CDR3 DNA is TGTGCCAGCAGCTGGGACGGGACAGGGAATTCACCCCTCCACTTT. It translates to CASSWDGTGNSPLHF.

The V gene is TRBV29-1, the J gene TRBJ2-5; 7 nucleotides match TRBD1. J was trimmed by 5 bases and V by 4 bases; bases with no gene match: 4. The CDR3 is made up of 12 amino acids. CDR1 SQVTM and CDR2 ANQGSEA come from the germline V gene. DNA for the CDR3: TGCAGCGTTGTGTACAGGGGTGAGACCCAGTACTTC. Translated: CSVVYRGETQYF.

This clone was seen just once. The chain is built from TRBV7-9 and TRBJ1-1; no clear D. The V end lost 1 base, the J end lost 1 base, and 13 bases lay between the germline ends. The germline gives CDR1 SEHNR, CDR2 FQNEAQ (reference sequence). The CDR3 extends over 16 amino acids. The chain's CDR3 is CASSLVLRPGNTEAFF. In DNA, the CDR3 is TGTGCCAGCAGCTTAGTTCTAAGGCCAGGGAACACTGAAGCTTTCTTT.

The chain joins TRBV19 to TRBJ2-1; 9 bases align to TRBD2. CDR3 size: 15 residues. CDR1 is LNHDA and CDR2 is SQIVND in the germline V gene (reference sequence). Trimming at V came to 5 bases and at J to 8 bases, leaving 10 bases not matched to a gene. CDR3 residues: CASSGPAGGRDEQFF. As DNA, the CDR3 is TGTGCCAGTAGTGGTCCGGCGGGAGGGAGGGATGAGCAGTTCTTC.

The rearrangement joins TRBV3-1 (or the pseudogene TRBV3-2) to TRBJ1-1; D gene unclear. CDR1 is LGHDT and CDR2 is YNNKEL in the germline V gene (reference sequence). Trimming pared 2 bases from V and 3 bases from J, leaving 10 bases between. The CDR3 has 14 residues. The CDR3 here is CASSQSELYTEAFF. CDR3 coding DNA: TGTGCCAGCAGCCAATCAGAACTGTACACTGAAGCTTTCTTT.

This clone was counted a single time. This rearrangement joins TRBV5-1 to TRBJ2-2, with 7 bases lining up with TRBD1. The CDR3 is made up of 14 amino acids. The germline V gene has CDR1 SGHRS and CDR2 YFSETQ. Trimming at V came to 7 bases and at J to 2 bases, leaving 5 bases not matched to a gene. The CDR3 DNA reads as TGCGCCAGCGAGACAGGGAGTAACACCGGGGAGCTGTTTTTT. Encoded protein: CASETGSNTGELFF.